A selection of T cell receptor beta chains follows, all from one sample in a study of T cell responses to AZD1222 COVID-19 vaccine. Data came from immunoSEQ multiplex PCR; TCRdb stores just in-frame clones and leaves some out. The data hold over 150,000 clones, with roughly 87% observed a single time. The sample was peripheral blood, taken on day 0 of AZD1222 vaccination. These receptors were obtained from an adult in good health. CDR3s leave out the opening cysteine and the closing phenylalanine or tryptophan.

j_gene: TRBJ2-6
v_gene: TRBV24-1
CDR3aa: ATSDGGVLASGANVLT

j_gene: TRBJ1-4
v_gene: TRBV30
CDR3aa: AWSPTRQGLIEKLF

j_gene: TRBJ2-5
v_gene: TRBV5-1
CDR3aa: ASSFTRAGRETQY

j_gene: TRBJ2-1
v_gene: TRBV7-3
CDR3aa: ASSLESGRGYNEQF

j_gene: TRBJ1-2
v_gene: TRBV6-5
CDR3aa: ASLTLPYGYT

j_gene: TRBJ1-3
v_gene: TRBV18
CDR3aa: ASSSGQLLSSGNTIY

j_gene: TRBJ1-5
v_gene: TRBV19
CDR3aa: ASDRGPGQPQH

j_gene: TRBJ1-2
v_gene: TRBV29-1
CDR3aa: SVGGNYGYT

j_gene: TRBJ1-4
v_gene: TRBV9
CDR3aa: ASSVGLSRVGEKLF

j_gene: TRBJ1-2
v_gene: TRBV27
CDR3aa: ASSLYT

j_gene: TRBJ2-7
v_gene: TRBV11-1
CDR3aa: ASRPRGTGEYEQY

j_gene: TRBJ1-2
v_gene: TRBV9
CDR3aa: ASSVDGTGSYGYT

j_gene: TRBJ1-4
v_gene: TRBV6-6
CDR3aa: ASRNRGGNEKLF

j_gene: TRBJ2-5
v_gene: TRBV11-2
CDR3aa: ASSPYPQETQY

j_gene: TRBJ2-2
v_gene: TRBV29-1
CDR3aa: SVRRLAGNTGELF

j_gene: TRBJ2-1
v_gene: TRBV27
CDR3aa: ASTHEGGASYNEQF

j_gene: TRBJ1-1
v_gene: TRBV6-5
CDR3aa: ASSPRGGRNTEAF

j_gene: TRBJ1-2
v_gene: TRBV5-1
CDR3aa: ASSLERERGYT

j_gene: TRBJ2-5
v_gene: TRBV9
CDR3aa: APGETQY

j_gene: TRBJ2-5
v_gene: TRBV5-1
CDR3aa: ASSFQPGGVEETQY

j_gene: TRBJ2-3
v_gene: TRBV15
CDR3aa: ATSRSLVRGDTQY